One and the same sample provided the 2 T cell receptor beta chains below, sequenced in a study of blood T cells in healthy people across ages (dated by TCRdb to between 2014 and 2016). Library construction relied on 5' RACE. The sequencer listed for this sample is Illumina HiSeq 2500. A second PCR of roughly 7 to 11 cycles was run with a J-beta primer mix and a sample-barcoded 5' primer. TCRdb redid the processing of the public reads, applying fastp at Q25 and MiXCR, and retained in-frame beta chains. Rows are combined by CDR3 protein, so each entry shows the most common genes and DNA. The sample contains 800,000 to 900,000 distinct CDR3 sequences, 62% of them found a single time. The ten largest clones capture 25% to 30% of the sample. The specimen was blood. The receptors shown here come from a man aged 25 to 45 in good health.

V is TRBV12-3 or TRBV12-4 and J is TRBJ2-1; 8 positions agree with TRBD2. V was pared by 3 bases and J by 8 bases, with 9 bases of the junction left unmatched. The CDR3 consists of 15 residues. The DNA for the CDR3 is TGTGCCAGCAGTTTTCGGGGGGGCCCCAACCATGAGCAGTTCTTC. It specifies CASSFRGGPNHEQFF.

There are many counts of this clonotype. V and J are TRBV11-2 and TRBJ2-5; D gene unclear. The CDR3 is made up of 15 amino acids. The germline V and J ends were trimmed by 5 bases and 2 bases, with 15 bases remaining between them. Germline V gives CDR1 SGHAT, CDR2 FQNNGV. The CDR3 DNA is TGTGCCAGCAGCGCGAATAGGTGGGGACAAGAGACCCAGTACTTC. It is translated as CASSANRWGQETQYF.